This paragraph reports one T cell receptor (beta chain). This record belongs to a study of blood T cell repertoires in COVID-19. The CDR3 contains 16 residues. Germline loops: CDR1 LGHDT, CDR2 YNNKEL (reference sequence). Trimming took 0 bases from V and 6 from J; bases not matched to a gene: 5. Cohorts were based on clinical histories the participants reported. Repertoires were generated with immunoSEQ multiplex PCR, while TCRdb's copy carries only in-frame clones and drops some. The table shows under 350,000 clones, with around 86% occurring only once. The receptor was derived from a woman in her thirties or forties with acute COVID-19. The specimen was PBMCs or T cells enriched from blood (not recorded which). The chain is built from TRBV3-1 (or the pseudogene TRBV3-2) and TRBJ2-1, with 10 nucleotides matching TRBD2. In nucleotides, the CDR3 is TGTGCCAGCAGCCAAGAGGGTAGCGGGAGGTTCAATGAGCAGTTCTTC. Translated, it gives CASSQEGSGRFNEQFF.